This T cell receptor beta chain is drawn from a study of a mutant IDH1 vaccine in newly diagnosed glioma. The length of the CDR3 is 17 residues. Trimming took 0 bases from V and 0 from J, leaving 13 bases between them. Per the germline V gene, CDR1 is LNHNV and CDR2 is YYDKDF (reference sequence). Measured with immunoSEQ multiplex PCR; TCRdb has only the in-frame clones, and not every one. The repertoire consists of tens of thousands of clones, with 60% to 85% occurring once and the leading ten covering around 4.9%. Time point denoted: week 47, end of study. A single vaccine dose contained 300 ug of mutant IDH1 20-mer peptide, and topical imiquimod was used with it. Newly diagnosed WHO grade 3 or 4 IDH1-mutant, ATRX-lost astrocytomas were identified in the donors. About this clone: Its antigen is as yet unknown.

The specimen comprised PBMCs, sampled from a glioma patient whose treatment included an IDH1 peptide vaccine. The rearrangement links TRBV15 to TRBJ2-3; D is ambiguous. The sequence was collected from a woman between 40 and 55 years old with glioma. Some clones in this sample may be carry-over from other donors' samples. CDR3 sequence reads: CATSRDAAGISTDTQYF. The CDR3 nucleotides are TGTGCCACCAGCAGAGATGCGGCAGGCATCAGCACAGATACGCAGTATTTT.